The 28 T cell receptor beta chains below all came from one sample that was sequenced in a study of OX40 agonist ivuxolimab in advanced cancers. Assay used: immunoSEQ multiplex PCR; TCRdb lists only in-frame clones, some missing. The sample comprises under 40,000 clones, roughly 80% of which are singletons, and under 15% rests with the top ten. The source was CD4+ or CD8+ T cells sorted from blood, collected in a trial of the OX40 agonist ivuxolimab. The receptors derive from an adult with an advanced solid tumor such as melanoma, head and neck, liver or kidney cancer.

This rearrangement joins TRBV28 to TRBJ2-1; D is uncertain. Trimming removed 5 bases at V and 6 bases at J, with 5 bases between. The CDR3 extends over 11 amino acids. Germline lookup yields CDR1 MDHEN and CDR2 SYDVKM. The CDR3 DNA follows: TGTGCCAGCAGTACTCGCAATGAGCAGTTCTTC. Its protein product is CASSTRNEQFF.

The CDR3, as DNA: TGTGCCAGCACCCGCGGGCGCCGTGGCACCTTC. Its protein is CASTRGRRGTF. The chain is built from TRBV21-1 and TRBJ1-2. TRBV21-1 is deemed a pseudogene. This CDR3 spans 11 amino acids.

The V call is TRBV19, the J call TRBJ2-5; no clear D. This CDR3 spans 13 amino acids. The germline V gene encodes CDR1 LNHDA and CDR2 SQIVND (reference sequence). V was trimmed by 2 bases and J by 2 bases, leaving 6 bases between them. The CDR3 protein is CASSIWVQETQYF. The CDR3 region has the DNA TGTGCCAGTAGTATATGGGTGCAAGAGACCCAGTACTTC. The variable domain in full, completed from reference TRBV19 and TRBJ2-5, reads DGGITQSPKYLFRKEGQNVTLSCEQNLNHDAMYWYRQDPGQGLRLIYYSQIVNDFQKGDIAEGYSVSREKKESFPLTVTSAQKNPTAFYLCASSIWVQETQYFGPGTRLLVL.

The gene calls are TRBV30 and TRBJ2-7; D remains ambiguous. Germline CDR1 is GTSNPN and CDR2 is SVGIG (reference sequence). Trimming took off 4 bases at V and 3 bases at J, with 19 bases between the two ends. There are 15 residues in the CDR3. CDR3 residues: CAWKVGPRLGYEQYF. CDR3 nucleotide sequence: TGTGCCTGGAAAGTGGGCCCCCGATTAGGCTACGAGCAGTACTTC.

V and J are TRBV19 and TRBJ2-7; 9 bases line up with TRBD1. Trimming at V came to 4 bases and at J to 3 bases, leaving 4 bases not matched to a gene. Germline CDR1 reads LNHDA; CDR2 reads SQIVND (reference sequence). The CDR3 is made up of 14 amino acids. Here the CDR3 reads CASSRGQGFYEQYF. CDR3 DNA sequence: TGTGCCAGTAGTAGAGGACAGGGGTTCTACGAGCAGTACTTC.

This clone was observed a handful of times. This sequence joins TRBV5-8 and TRBJ1-5, with D perhaps TRBD1 (6 bases). V was cut by 2 bases and J by 4 bases, with 7 bases left in between. The CDR3 totals 13 residues. CDR1 and CDR2 from the germline V gene are SGHTS and YDEGEE. CDR3 amino acids: CASSLTGNQPQHF. The CDR3 DNA sequence: TGTGCCAGCAGCTTAACAGGGAATCAGCCCCAGCATTTT.

This clone was seen only once. This rearrangement joins TRBV7-2 to TRBJ2-7; D might be TRBD1 or TRBD2, each matching 5 bases. This CDR3 has 13 amino acids. Trimming cost V 3 bases and J 5 bases, with 11 bases left between them. Germline V gene data show CDR1 as SGHTA and CDR2 as FQGNSA. The CDR3 here is CASSLNRDDEQYF. CDR3 bases: TGTGCCAGCAGCTTGAACCGGGACGACGAGCAGTACTTC.

This chain joins TRBV5-1 and TRBJ2-2, with 13 bases matching TRBD2. V lost 1 base, J lost 6 bases, and 6 bases stayed unmatched. CDR3 size: 17 residues. In germline, CDR1 is SGHRS, CDR2 YFSETQ. The CDR3 region is CASSLTSGRAGAGELFF. CDR3 in DNA: TGCGCCAGCAGCTTGACTAGCGGGAGGGCCGGAGCCGGGGAGCTGTTTTTT.

Within the sample, this clone is medium-sized. The chain has TRBV5-1 and TRBJ2-1; TRBD2 is a possible D gene (5 bases). The CDR3 spans 14 residues. Germline values: CDR1 SGHRS, CDR2 YFSETQ. Trimming left V 3 bases short and J 12 bases short, with 19 bases between. The CDR3 sequence is CASSSSVGEGAQFF. For the CDR3, the DNA is TGCGCCAGCAGCTCCTCCGTGGGAGAAGGCGCGCAGTTCTTC.

This rearrangement joins TRBV19 to TRBJ1-1; perhaps TRBD1 as D (5 bases). V lost 11 bases and J 7 bases, leaving 20 bases between the germline ends. The germline gives CDR1 LNHDA, CDR2 SQIVND (reference sequence). The CDR3 is 13 amino acids. CDR3 DNA: TGTGCCGCCAGAGCCCAGGGAGTTAGTGAAGCTTTCTTT. Amino acids: CAARAQGVSEAFF.

J is TRBJ2-6 and V is TRBV5-1, with D unclear. V was clipped by 3 bases and J by 3 bases, with 7 bases between them. CDR3 length: 14 amino acids. CDR1 SGHRS and CDR2 YFSETQ come from the germline V gene. CDR3 loop: CASSSVSGANVLTF. The CDR3 region has the DNA TGCGCCAGCAGCTCTGTAAGTGGGGCCAACGTCCTGACTTTC.

This clone was found once. The rearrangement uses TRBV9 and TRBJ2-2; 7 bases map to TRBD1. Germline V gene data show CDR1 as SGDLS and CDR2 as YYNGEE. The CDR3 sequence is 17 residues long. Trimming took 1 base from V and 4 from J; bases not matched to a gene: 10. The CDR3 DNA reads as TGTGCCAGCAGCGTAAGCTCAGGGGGAAGTCGCACCGGGGAGCTGTTTTTT. Translation gives CASSVSSGGSRTGELFF. The whole variable domain, remainder taken from reference TRBV9 and TRBJ2-2, is DSGVTQTPKHLITATGQRVTLRCSPRSGDLSVYWYQQSLDQGLQFLIQYYNGEERAKGNILERFSAQQFPDLHSELNLSSLELGDSALYFCASSVSSGGSRTGELFFGEGSRLTVL.

The chain employs TRBV15 and TRBJ2-5; TRBD1 might be the D (6 bases). Trimming took off 3 bases at V and 6 bases at J, with 11 bases between the two ends. From germline, CDR1 is LNHNV and CDR2 YYDKDF (reference sequence). CDR3 size: 13 residues. CDR3 region: CATSSLQGKTQYF. The CDR3 nucleotides read TGTGCCACCAGCAGTCTACAGGGAAAGACCCAGTACTTC.

The sample holds a few counts of this clone. The chain recombines TRBV7-3 with TRBJ1-2, with D tentatively TRBD1 (6 bases). The length of the CDR3 is 15 residues. Trimming removed 1 base from V and 4 bases from J, with 13 bases in between. From germline, CDR1 is SGHTA and CDR2 FQGTGA. This chain's CDR3 is CASSLIAGEGYGYTF. In DNA, the CDR3 is TGTGCCAGCAGCTTAATTGCAGGGGAGGGCTATGGCTACACCTTC.

The chain employs TRBV19 and TRBJ2-5; a possible D gene is TRBD2 (6 bases). The germline V gene has CDR1 LNHDA and CDR2 SQIVND (reference sequence). V gave up 0 bases and J gave up 4 bases, with 18 bases separating them. The CDR3 runs 17 residues. The CDR3 region has the DNA TGTGCCAGTAGTATAGAGGGAGGCGGTCTACTCGGAGAGACCCAGTACTTC. This codes for CASSIEGGGLLGETQYF.

The gene calls are TRBV18 and TRBJ1-1; no clear D. Germline loops: CDR1 KGHSH, CDR2 LQKENI. This CDR3 comprises 14 residues. The V end was cut by 6 bases, the J end by 0 bases, with 11 bases between. The CDR3 sequence is CASSEQTMNTEAFF. CDR3 bases: TGTGCCAGCTCGGAACAAACTATGAACACTGAAGCTTTCTTT.

This sequence joins TRBV9 and TRBJ2-1, with 11 bases matching TRBD2. The CDR3 has 14 residues. V lost 8 bases and J lost 7; bases outside the gene matches: 8. Germline V lookup: CDR1 SGDLS, CDR2 YYNGEE. The CDR3 DNA reads TGTGCCAGTGGGACTAGCGGTTATAAGAATGAGCAGTTCTTC. Protein product: CASGTSGYKNEQFF.

This chain joins TRBV2 and TRBJ2-1; 9 nucleotides match TRBD2. This CDR3 is 15 amino acids long. Germline V gene lookup returns CDR1 SNHLY and CDR2 FYNNEI. V was pared by 6 bases and J by 10 bases, with 13 bases of the junction left unmatched. In nucleotides, the CDR3 is TGTGCCAGCAGCCCAGGGACTAGCCGGAGCAGAGAGCAGTTCTTC. This sequence encodes CASSPGTSRSREQFF. The variable domain in full, completed from reference TRBV2 and TRBJ2-1, reads EPEVTQTPSHQVTQMGQEVILRCVPISNHLYFYWYRQILGQKVEFLVSFYNNEISEKSEIFDDQFSVERPDGSNFTLKIRSTKLEDSAMYFCASSPGTSRSREQFFGPGTRLTVL.

This clone was counted a single time. The chain has TRBV18 and TRBJ1-6; 9 bases are shared with TRBD1. The CDR3 runs to 16 residues. The V gene's germline CDR1 is KGHSH and CDR2 LQKENI. With V trimmed by 4 bases and J by 6 bases, 7 bases remained unmatched. CDR3 nucleotide sequence: TGTGCCAGCTCACTGTCTCCGGGACAGGGTAATTCACCCCTCCACTTT. It specifies CASSLSPGQGNSPLHF.

This sequence joins TRBV19 and TRBJ1-5; D uncertain. The V end was cut by 1 base, the J end by 5 bases, with 15 bases between. CDR1 and CDR2 from the germline V gene are LNHDA and SQIVND (reference sequence). The CDR3 is 16 amino acids. CDR3 nucleotide sequence: TGTGCCAGTAGTATAGCCCCTCACTCTGCAGATCAGCCCCAGCATTTT. It specifies CASSIAPHSADQPQHF.

This chain links TRBV11-2 with TRBJ2-7; D unresolved. In germline, CDR1 is SGHAT, CDR2 FQNNGV. V dropped 4 bases and J dropped 6 bases, with 13 bases sitting between them. The CDR3 is 13 amino acids. As DNA, the CDR3 is TGTGCCAGCAGCTACACCACAGTAGGCGAGCAGTACTTC. Its protein product is CASSYTTVGEQYF.

This clone has more than one count but fewer than ten. V usage is TRBV19 and J usage is TRBJ1-1, with TRBD1 identical over 8 bases. The V gene end was trimmed by 6 bases and the J gene end by 3 bases; junction bases not matched to a gene: 12. The CDR3 loop spans 16 amino acids. Per the germline V gene, CDR1 is LNHDA and CDR2 is SQIVND (reference sequence). CDR3 in amino acids: CASRPINRGADTEAFF. Here the CDR3 DNA reads TGTGCCAGTAGACCAATCAACAGGGGGGCGGACACTGAAGCTTTCTTT.

The rearrangement links TRBV11-2 to TRBJ1-2, with a weak D call TRBD1 (5 bases). Per germline, CDR1 SGHAT and CDR2 FQNNGV. The CDR3 has 14 residues. Trimming removed 1 base at V and 8 bases at J, with 14 bases between. For the CDR3, the DNA is TGTGCCAGCAGCTTAGGGTCGGGGGGTCGAGGCTACACCTTC. This translates into CASSLGSGGRGYTF. Full variable domain (remainder filled in from reference TRBV11-2 and TRBJ1-2): EAGVAQSPRYKIIEKRQSVAFWCNPISGHATLYWYQQILGQGPKLLIQFQNNGVVDDSQLPKDRFSAERLKGVDSTLKIQPAKLEDSAVYLCASSLGSGGRGYTFGSGTRLTVV.

V is TRBV19 and J is TRBJ1-5, with D perhaps matching TRBD1 (6 bases). Germline loops: CDR1 LNHDA, CDR2 SQIVND (reference sequence). CDR3 size: 18 residues. Trimming removed 8 bases at V and 2 bases at J, with 25 bases between. The CDR3: CASAGEGGGVIGNQPQHF. The CDR3 bases are TGTGCCAGTGCAGGTGAGGGGGGAGGAGTGATAGGCAATCAGCCCCAGCATTTT.

This chain uses TRBV28 with TRBJ1-5, with a weak D call TRBD1 (5 bases). The V gene's germline CDR1 is MDHEN and CDR2 SYDVKM. V was pared by 3 bases and J by 2 bases, with 14 bases between. The CDR3 loop spans 16 amino acids. The CDR3, as DNA: TGTGCCAGCAGTTTTGCGTCGGGGCCCGGCAATCAGCCCCAGCATTTT. It yields the protein CASSFASGPGNQPQHF.

The genes are TRBV6-1 and TRBJ2-2; 14 nucleotides align to TRBD2. V gave up 4 bases and J gave up 5 bases; unmatched junction bases: 12. Per germline, CDR1 MNHNS and CDR2 SASEGT. The CDR3 totals 19 residues. The CDR3 bases are TGTGCCAGCAGTGGGGCCGGGACTAGCGGGAGAGGTCTTACCGGGGAGCTGTTTTTT. Translated: CASSGAGTSGRGLTGELFF.

V gene TRBV7-2 combines with J gene TRBJ1-2; TRBD1 matches at 10 bases. The CDR3 covers 19 residues. Germline loops: CDR1 SGHTA, CDR2 FQGNSA. The ends lost 1 base at V and 4 bases at J; junction bases unmatched: 15. The CDR3 coding sequence is TGTGCCAGCAGCTTAGTTGTCGGGACAGGGGCCGGGGAAACCTATGGCTACACCTTC. Translation gives CASSLVVGTGAGETYGYTF. Filled out from reference TRBV7-2 and TRBJ1-2, the complete variable domain reads GAGVSQSPSNKVTEKGKDVELRCDPISGHTALYWYRQSLGQGLEFLIYFQGNSAPDKSGLPSDRFSAERTGGSVSTLTIQRTQQEDSAVYLCASSLVVGTGAGETYGYTFGSGTRLTVV.

The count of this clone is one. V usage is TRBV27 and J usage is TRBJ2-7; 7 bases fit TRBD2. There are 15 residues in the CDR3. Germline V gene data show CDR1 as MNHEY and CDR2 as SMNVEV (reference sequence). Trimming removed 0 bases from V and 4 bases from J; junction bases left unmatched: 6. The CDR3 protein is CASSLSSIGGYEQYF. CDR3 nucleotide sequence: TGTGCCAGCAGTTTATCCAGCATCGGGGGGTACGAGCAGTACTTC.